This TCR beta chain derives from a study of PD-1 blockade in classical Hodgkin lymphoma. General study results and limits: Newly diagnosed patients were reported to exhibit reduced baseline TCR diversity relative to healthy donors. Possible causes of repertoire differences, disease activity or prior therapy, remain undefined.

Each patient experienced a relapse that followed autologous stem cell transplantation, and brentuximab vedotin exposure varied. This clone came up a few times. Its antigen is currently unknown. V was pared by 4 bases and J by 16 bases, with 26 bases between. The CDR3 extends over 15 amino acids. Germline V lookup: CDR1 LNHNV, CDR2 YYDKDF (reference sequence). Assay: immunoSEQ multiplex PCR; the TCRdb copy retains only in-frame clones and omits some. The sample consists of roughly 97,000 clones, over 80% of them appearing once. The genes are TRBV15 and TRBJ2-1; D may be TRBD1 (6 bases). Here the sequenced sample was peripheral blood mononuclear cells (PBMCs), taken at baseline. The receptor was isolated from a human donor with classical Hodgkin lymphoma. CDR3 bases: TGTGCCACCAGCACGGGACATTCGTCGCTTCGGGCTTTTTTCTTC. Protein sequence: CATSTGHSSLRAFFF.